This TCR beta chain was captured by sequencing in a study of blood T cell repertoires in COVID-19. About the study: Sites across the United States, Italy and Spain contributed samples from acute and convalescent COVID-19. PBMCs, B-cell-depleted T cells, or T cells were the source of the cDNA or gDNA that made up the material.

As processed by the authors: Researchers report that nucleated cell counts were estimated from reference gene primer amplification. Profiled with immunoSEQ multiplex PCR; TCRdb holds only in-frame clones, not every one. V, J and clone size were drawn from that table, and D and trimming were deduced from the DNA. The data hold about 200,000 clones, with about 93% observed a single time. Per the germline V gene, CDR1 is LGHDT and CDR2 is YNNKEL (reference sequence). Trimming took off 2 bases at V and 12 bases at J, with 8 bases between the two ends. The CDR3 has 11 amino acids. Sequencing input: peripheral blood. The TCR originated in a man in his sixties with COVID-19, enrolled during active disease. The chain carries TRBV3-1 (or the pseudogene TRBV3-2) and TRBJ2-1; D remains ambiguous. CDR3 nucleotides: TGTGCCAGCAGCCAAAGCGTATCGCAGTTCTTC. Amino acid sequence: CASSQSVSQFF.